The rows below give T cell receptor beta chains drawn from one sample of a study of T cells in Graves' hyperthyroidism and ophthalmopathy. TCRdb re-called the multiplex PCR reads with MiXCR, one entry per CDR3 protein. The sample shows about 280,000 distinct CDR3 sequences, about 25% of them seen only once. The sample taken for sequencing was blood. Every receptor here comes from a man between 35 and 55 years old with Graves' hyperthyroidism that later progressed to Graves' ophthalmopathy. The CDR3 runs from the conserved cysteine through the conserved F or W. The D gene is left open where the match is weak. Clone sizes are given selectively: once, few, many, or a class where the clone is expanded.

v_call	clone_size	j_call	d_call	cdr3_nt	cdr3_aa
TRBV28	many	TRBJ2-1	TRBD1	TGTGCTCACCGGGACAGGGTGTACAATGAGCAGTTCTTC	CAHRDRVYNEQFF
TRBV6-1	many	TRBJ2-7	.	TGTGCCAGGCCGGCAGGCCACTCCTACGAGCAGTACTTC	CARPAGHSYEQYF
TRBV10-3	many	TRBJ2-7	TRBD1	TGTGCCATCAGTGGGCGACAGGGGGCTGACGAGCAGTACTTC	CAISGRQGADEQYF
TRBV7-2	.	TRBJ2-2	TRBD1	TGTGCCAGCAGCTTTAGGGGGCTCACCGGGGAGCTGTTTTTT	CASSFRGLTGELFF
TRBV29-1	.	TRBJ1-5	.	TGCAGCGTTGGGCCGTCGGGGACTCAGCCCCAGCATTTT	CSVGPSGTQPQHF
TRBV10-3	many	TRBJ2-2	.	TGTGCCATCAGTGGGTGGGTTCCAGCGAACACCGGGGAGCTGTTTTTT	CAISGWVPANTGELFF
TRBV24-1	many	TRBJ1-1	TRBD1	TGTGCCACCAGTGATGGGAACAGGGGGCCCACTGAAGCTTTCTTT	CATSDGNRGPTEAFF
TRBV27	many	TRBJ1-5	.	TGTGCCAGCAGCCCCATCGGGGATAGGGACAATCAGCCCCAGCATTTT	CASSPIGDRDNQPQHF
TRBV9	many	TRBJ2-5	TRBD2	TGTGCCAGCAGCGTAGCCCCGGGACTAGCGGGATGGTCGGAGACCCAGTACTTC	CASSVAPGLAGWSETQYF
TRBV20-1	many	TRBJ1-2	.	TGCAGTGCTAGAGGAGTCAGGGCCTTGGCTGTCAACACCTTC	CSARGVRALAVNTF
TRBV2	many	TRBJ1-1	TRBD1	TGTGCCAGCAATGACGACAGGGGGCCGGGCACTGAAGCTTTCTTT	CASNDDRGPGTEAFF
TRBV6-1	once	TRBJ1-1	.	TGTGCCAGCAGTCATCCGGGGGGAGAGACTGAAGCTTTCTTT	CASSHPGGETEAFF
TRBV28	.	TRBJ2-7	.	TGTGCCAGCATGGGGCCGTGGGGGATTGGAGAGCAGTACTTC	CASMGPWGIGEQYF
TRBV29-1	many	TRBJ2-5	.	TGCAGCGTTGATATTAGTGGATTGGAGACCCAGTACTTC	CSVDISGLETQYF
TRBV12-3/TRBV12-4	many	TRBJ2-7	TRBD2	TGTGCCAGCAGTTTAGGTGTGGCTAGCGGACTCCTCTACGAGCAGTACTTC	CASSLGVASGLLYEQYF
TRBV24-1	many	TRBJ2-5	TRBD1	TGTGCCACCAGTGATTTGAACAGGGGATTGAAAGAGACCCAGTACTTC	CATSDLNRGLKETQYF
TRBV14	few	TRBJ2-3	.	TGTGCCAGCGGGAGTGAGTTCACAGATACGCAGTATTTT	CASGSEFTDTQYF
TRBV11-2	many	TRBJ1-2	.	TGTGCCAGCAGCCCTGGGCCGGGGTATGGCTACACCTTC	CASSPGPGYGYTF
TRBV12-5	many	TRBJ2-7	TRBD1	TGTGCTAGTGGTGTGGGACAGGGTGGTTTCGACGAGCAGTACTTC	CASGVGQGGFDEQYF
TRBV9	many	TRBJ2-5	.	TGTGCCAGCAGCGTAGTAGGCCTTTCACCACAAGAGACCCAGTACTTC	CASSVVGLSPQETQYF
TRBV6-5	many	TRBJ1-2	.	TGTGCCAGCAGAGCAGGGAGCTATGGCTACACCTTC	CASRAGSYGYTF
TRBV14	many	TRBJ2-1	TRBD2	TGTGCCAGCAGCCTCGGGACTAGCGGGTACAATGAGCAGTTCTTC	CASSLGTSGYNEQFF
TRBV20-1	many	TRBJ2-2	.	TGCAGTGCTAGACATCGACAAGTCACCGGGGAGCTGTTTTTT	CSARHRQVTGELFF
TRBV7-9	many	TRBJ2-7	TRBD1	TGTGCCAGCAGCTTCGGGGACAGGGACTACGAGCAGTACTTC	CASSFGDRDYEQYF
TRBV28	many	TRBJ2-7	.	TGTGCCAGCAGCCACACCTGGGGCAGCTACGAGCAGTACTTC	CASSHTWGSYEQYF
TRBV24-1	many	TRBJ1-1	TRBD1	TGTGCCACCAGTGTATCCGGGACAGGGGACGAAGCTTTCTTT	CATSVSGTGDEAFF
TRBV6-6	many	TRBJ2-7	.	TGTGCCAGCAGTTACTCTGAACATAGTGGCTACGAGCAGTACTTC	CASSYSEHSGYEQYF
TRBV20-1	.	TRBJ2-7	.	TGCAGTGCTAGAGAGTTATCCTACGAGCAGTACTTC	CSARELSYEQYF
TRBV9	many	TRBJ2-7	TRBD2	TGTGCCAGCAGCGTAGGCCTAGCGGGTGCCCCCGACGAGCAGTACTTC	CASSVGLAGAPDEQYF
TRBV12-3/TRBV12-4	.	TRBJ1-1	.	TGTGCCAGCAGCCCCTGGGGGCAGCACACTGAAGCTTTCTTT	CASSPWGQHTEAFF
TRBV6-2/TRBV6-3	many	TRBJ2-6	.	TGTGCCAGCACCTACTTATTCTCTGGGGCCAACGTCCTGACTTTC	CASTYLFSGANVLTF
TRBV20-1	many	TRBJ1-1	.	TGCAGTGCTAGACAGTCGGCCCGGGCTGGAGCGGCTGAAGCTTTCTTT	CSARQSARAGAAEAFF
TRBV3-1	many	TRBJ2-2	.	TGTGCCAGCAGCCAAGTAGGGAAGGGGCGGACCGGGGAGCTGTTTTTT	CASSQVGKGRTGELFF
TRBV20-1	few	TRBJ1-1	.	TGCAGTGCTAGAGATCGACGCGACAACACTGAAGCTTTCTTT	CSARDRRDNTEAFF
TRBV29-1	few	TRBJ1-2	TRBD1	TGCAGCGTTGAAGATCGGACAGGCTATGGCTACACCTTC	CSVEDRTGYGYTF
TRBV6-4	many	TRBJ2-2	.	TGTGCCAGCAGTGACTGGGTTGCGGTGAACACCGGGGAGCTGTTTTTT	CASSDWVAVNTGELFF
TRBV30	.	TRBJ1-1	.	TGTGCCTGGCTGGGAAACACTGAAGCTTTCTTT	CAWLGNTEAFF
TRBV28	many	TRBJ1-5	.	TGTGCCAGCAGTACCCCGAACAGGGTGGGGGATCAGCCCCAGCATTTT	CASSTPNRVGDQPQHF
TRBV27	many	TRBJ1-2	TRBD1	TGTGCCAGCAGTCTCGGACAGGGGATGAATCGCTACACCTTC	CASSLGQGMNRYTF
TRBV6-2/TRBV6-3	few	TRBJ1-5	.	TGTGCCAGCAGTTATGCAGTTTCGGAGTTTAGCAATCAGCCCCAGCATTTT	CASSYAVSEFSNQPQHF
TRBV12-3/TRBV12-4	.	TRBJ2-5	.	TGTGCCAGCAGTGCGGGGACAGCCCAAGAGACCCAGTACTTC	CASSAGTAQETQYF
TRBV10-3	.	TRBJ2-7	TRBD1	TGTGCCATCAGACAGGGGGGCTACGAGCAGTACTTC	CAIRQGGYEQYF
TRBV15	many	TRBJ1-1	.	TGTGCCACCAGCAGAGATATAGGGCTGAACACTGAAGCTTTCTTT	CATSRDIGLNTEAFF
TRBV11-2	many	TRBJ2-7	.	TGTGCCAGCAGCTTAGCCACAGAATCCTACGAGCAGTACTTC	CASSLATESYEQYF
TRBV7-3	many	TRBJ1-2	.	TGTGCCAGCAGCTTAAACCCCGGACAGAAAATATCCTTC	CASSLNPGQKISF
TRBV29-1	many	TRBJ2-5	TRBD2	TGCAGCGTTGGGACTAGCGGTCAAGAGACCCAGTACTTC	CSVGTSGQETQYF
TRBV28	.	TRBJ1-2	.	TGTGCCAGCACCATAGGGTCTAGTGGCTATGGCTACACCTTC	CASTIGSSGYGYTF
TRBV20-1	.	TRBJ2-7	.	TGCAGTGCTAGGGAACTTACCTCCTACGAGCAGTACTTC	CSARELTSYEQYF
TRBV12-3/TRBV12-4	many	TRBJ1-1	TRBD1	TGTGCCAGCAGGGAGGGACAGGCCCATGAAGCTTTCTTT	CASREGQAHEAFF
TRBV6-1	many	TRBJ2-4	TRBD1	TGTGCCAGCAGTAGGACAGGGAGTCGACAACTAGCCAAAAACATTCAGTACTTC	CASSRTGSRQLAKNIQYF
TRBV30	many	TRBJ2-5	.	TGTGCCTGGAGTACTACCCTAGGGGGGCTCATTCTAGAGACCCAGTACTTC	CAWSTTLGGLILETQYF
TRBV11-2	.	TRBJ2-5	TRBD2	TGTGCCAGCCGGGGGGGCCGGGGGGCTAGCGGGAGCCAAGAGACCCAGTACTTC	CASRGGRGASGSQETQYF
TRBV12-3/TRBV12-4	few	TRBJ2-2	.	TGTGCCAGCAGTTTGGTCAGGGTTACCGGGGAGCTGTTTTTT	CASSLVRVTGELFF
TRBV5-5	many	TRBJ2-7	TRBD1	TGTGCCAGCACAAGTAGGCAGGGGGCAGCCTACGAGCAGTACTTC	CASTSRQGAAYEQYF
TRBV28	many	TRBJ1-1	TRBD1	TGTGCCAGCAGTAAACGGACAGGGGAAGCTTTCTTT	CASSKRTGEAFF